These T cell receptor beta chains were read from a single sample in a study of cytomegalovirus exposure and HLA in healthy donors. Repertoires were generated with immunoSEQ multiplex PCR, while TCRdb's copy carries only in-frame clones and drops some. The data hold 200,000 or so clones, with approximately 79% observed a single time. Sequencing was carried out using PBMCs. The receptors here all came from a man aged 40-49 years in good health and CMV-seropositive. Both conserved end residues are part of each CDR3. The D gene is left open where the match is weak. Size values are once, few and many counts, or a class for expanded clones, and some rows have none.

TRBD2	TRBV11-1	NA	TRBJ2-2	CASSPLAGGRAGELFF	TGTGCCAGCAGCCCCCTAGCGGGGGGGAGAGCCGGGGAGCTGTTTTTT
TRBD1	TRBV11-2	NA	TRBJ2-7	CASSFVTGISYEQYF	TGTGCCAGCAGCTTTGTGACAGGGATCTCCTACGAGCAGTACTTC
NA	TRBV2	NA	TRBJ2-5	CASNNLGTTGGTQYF	TGTGCCAGCAATAACCTCGGGACCACCGGGGGGACCCAGTACTTC
TRBD1	TRBV19	NA	TRBJ2-1	CASSRGTVPQREQFF	TGTGCCAGTAGTAGAGGGACAGTCCCCCAACGGGAGCAGTTCTTC
NA	TRBV7-3	NA	TRBJ1-2	CASSLLRVPRYGYTF	TGTGCCAGCAGCCTCCTCAGGGTGCCCCGCTATGGCTACACCTTC
NA	TRBV7-9	NA	TRBJ1-2	CASSLQGNYGYTF	TGTGCCAGCAGCTTGCAGGGGAACTATGGCTACACCTTC
NA	TRBV5-3	NA	TRBJ2-7	CARSFPGAYEQYF	TGTGCCAGAAGCTTTCCGGGGGCCTACGAGCAGTACTTC
TRBD1	TRBV7-3	NA	TRBJ1-1	CASSLTSRRGTEAFF	TGTGCCAGCAGCTTAACGTCCCGCAGGGGGACTGAAGCTTTCTTT
TRBD2	TRBV7-6	NA	TRBJ2-3	CASSLEPSGGANTQYF	TGTGCCAGCAGCTTAGAACCTAGCGGGGGGGCGAACACGCAGTATTTT
NA	TRBV20-1	NA	TRBJ1-1	CSATQGNEAFF	TGCAGTGCTACTCAGGGGAATGAAGCTTTCTTT
NA	TRBV7-6	NA	TRBJ1-4	CASSPWGGRSNEKLFF	TGTGCCAGCAGCCCTTGGGGGGGCCGGTCTAATGAAAAACTGTTTTTT
TRBD2	TRBV4-3	once	TRBJ2-1	CASSRQAGAINNEQFF	TGCGCCAGCAGCCGACAAGCGGGGGCCATTAACAATGAGCAGTTCTTC
NA	TRBV4-3	NA	TRBJ2-7	CASSQEGRGYYEQYF	TGCGCCAGCAGCCAAGAGGGAAGGGGCTACTACGAGCAGTACTTC
NA	TRBV9	NA	TRBJ2-7	CASSREPFRYEQYF	TGTGCCAGTTCCCGGGAGCCATTTAGGTACGAGCAGTACTTC
NA	TRBV5-1	NA	TRBJ1-5	CASKAQWGDQPQHF	TGCGCCAGCAAAGCCCAATGGGGGGATCAGCCCCAGCATTTT
TRBD1	TRBV30	NA	TRBJ1-4	CAAGGGAGKLFF	TGTGCCGCGGGAGGGGGCGCGGGAAAACTGTTTTTT
TRBD1	TRBV7-2	NA	TRBJ1-4	CASSRDRVGNEKLFF	TGTGCCAGCAGCCGGGACAGGGTGGGAAATGAAAAACTGTTTTTT
TRBD2	TRBV27	NA	TRBJ2-3	CASSLPGLAGGTDTQYF	TGTGCCAGCAGTCTCCCGGGACTAGCGGGGGGCACAGATACGCAGTATTTT
NA	TRBV11-3	once	TRBJ2-7	CASSTRLGEQYF	TGTGCCAGCAGCACGAGACTAGGAGAGCAGTACTTC
NA	TRBV28	few	TRBJ1-4	CASSFRGDKLFF	TGTGCCAGCAGTTTTCGGGGGGACAAACTGTTTTTT
NA	TRBV27	NA	TRBJ2-7	CASSLSVSYEQYF	TGTGCCAGCAGTTTATCTGTATCCTACGAGCAGTACTTC
TRBD2	TRBV7-2	NA	TRBJ2-1	CASSWSGLARNEQFF	TGTGCCAGCAGTTGGTCGGGACTAGCGAGAAATGAGCAGTTCTTC
NA	TRBV5-5	NA	TRBJ2-7	CASSLAMGIITYEQYF	TGTGCCAGCAGCTTGGCTATGGGCATTATAACCTACGAGCAGTACTTC
NA	TRBV5-6	NA	TRBJ1-5	CASSLSSNQPQHF	TGTGCCAGCAGCTTGAGCAGCAATCAGCCCCAGCATTTT
TRBD1	TRBV27	NA	TRBJ1-2	CARTGTGAYGYTF	TGTGCCCGCACCGGGACAGGTGCGTATGGCTACACCTTC
NA	TRBV5-6	NA	TRBJ2-3	CASSLVSWGLSTGTQYF	TGTGCCAGCAGCTTGGTTTCGTGGGGGCTAAGCACAGGTACGCAGTATTTT
NA	TRBV7-8	NA	TRBJ1-5	CASSPYRLRNQPQHF	TGTGCCAGCAGCCCCTATCGACTGCGCAATCAGCCCCAGCATTTT
TRBD1	TRBV5-1	NA	TRBJ2-2	CASSLRDRGYTGELFF	TGCGCCAGCAGCCTCCGGGACAGGGGTTACACCGGGGAGCTGTTTTTT
TRBD1	TRBV5-4	NA	TRBJ2-5	CASSTRQGALGETQYF	TGTGCCAGCAGCACCAGACAGGGGGCGCTGGGGGAGACCCAGTACTTC
NA	TRBV10-3	NA	TRBJ2-1	CAISAITSPNEQFF	TGTGCCATCAGTGCCATAACTAGTCCCAATGAGCAGTTCTTC
TRBD2	TRBV7-8	NA	TRBJ2-7	CASSGLAGAYEQYF	TGTGCCAGCAGCGGATTAGCGGGGGCCTACGAGCAGTACTTC
TRBD2	TRBV7-2	NA	TRBJ2-7	CASSPPAGDPNSYEQYF	TGTGCCAGCAGCCCCCCGGCGGGGGATCCCAACTCCTACGAGCAGTACTTC
TRBD1	TRBV6-5	NA	TRBJ2-1	CASSYSGQRYNEQFF	TGTGCCAGCAGTTACTCGGGACAGAGATACAATGAGCAGTTCTTC
TRBD1	TRBV30	NA	TRBJ2-3	CAWNRGPDTQYF	TGTGCCTGGAACAGGGGCCCAGATACGCAGTATTTT
NA	TRBV5-1	NA	TRBJ1-1	CASSLAGMNTEAFF	TGCGCCAGCAGCTTGGCGGGTATGAACACTGAAGCTTTCTTT
TRBD1	TRBV6-5	once	TRBJ2-7	CASSYSDRGYEQYF	TGTGCCAGCAGTTACTCTGACAGGGGCTACGAGCAGTACTTC
NA	TRBV25-1	NA	TRBJ1-1	CASSEAGGNTEAFF	TGTGCCAGCAGTGAAGCGGGGGGGAACACTGAAGCTTTCTTT
TRBD2	TRBV19	NA	TRBJ2-7	CASSMSGKSSYEQYF	TGTGCCAGTAGTATGAGCGGGAAGAGCTCCTACGAGCAGTACTTC
NA	TRBV30	NA	TRBJ1-2	CAWTAGSGYTF	TGTGCCTGGACAGCAGGGTCGGGCTACACCTTC
NA	TRBV14	few	TRBJ1-1	CASSQTRGATEAFF	TGTGCCAGCAGCCAAACCAGGGGCGCCACTGAAGCTTTCTTT
TRBD1	TRBV19	NA	TRBJ1-5	CASSRGTGNSNQPQHF	TGTGCCAGTAGCCGGGGGACAGGAAATAGCAATCAGCCCCAGCATTTT
TRBD1	TRBV19	NA	TRBJ1-5	CASSPPQGGNQPQHF	TGTGCCAGTAGTCCCCCACAGGGGGGAAATCAGCCCCAGCATTTT
NA	TRBV19	once	TRBJ1-5	CASSNGGRTSQPQHF	TGTGCCAGTAGTAATGGGGGCCGGACGTCCCAGCCCCAGCATTTT
NA	TRBV28	NA	TRBJ1-5	CASSFPGLGNQPQHF	TGTGCCAGCAGTTTTCCGGGTTTGGGCAATCAGCCCCAGCATTTT
NA	TRBV18	NA	TRBJ2-5	CASSPRPGGPSQETQYF	TGTGCCAGCTCACCGAGGCCAGGGGGGCCCAGTCAAGAGACCCAGTACTTC
NA	TRBV9	few	TRBJ2-5	CASSVRGSQETQYF	TGTGCCAGCAGCGTAAGAGGGAGCCAAGAGACCCAGTACTTC
TRBD1	TRBV25-1	NA	TRBJ1-1	CASRRQGPDTEAFF	TGTGCCAGCAGGCGACAGGGCCCGGACACTGAAGCTTTCTTT
TRBD2	TRBV7-2	NA	TRBJ2-2	CASSTTLAVTGELFF	TGTGCCAGCAGCACCACACTAGCGGTCACCGGGGAGCTGTTTTTT
NA	TRBV27	NA	TRBJ1-1	CASSLRPWGGMNTEAFF	TGTGCCAGCAGCCTTCGACCATGGGGAGGGATGAACACTGAAGCTTTCTTT
NA	TRBV10-3	NA	TRBJ2-6	CAIAGAAGANVLTF	TGTGCCATCGCAGGGGCCGCTGGGGCCAACGTCCTGACTTTC
NA	TRBV25-1	NA	TRBJ1-1	CASSELRGLGGAAEAFF	TGTGCCAGCAGTGAATTGCGGGGGTTGGGAGGTGCGGCTGAAGCTTTCTTT
TRBD2	TRBV28	NA	TRBJ2-1	CASSFPPGGAQNEQFF	TGTGCCAGCAGTTTCCCCCCCGGGGGGGCCCAAAATGAGCAGTTCTTC
NA	TRBV29-1	NA	TRBJ1-1	CSVAPGMRNTEAFF	TGCAGCGTTGCTCCAGGGATGCGCAACACTGAAGCTTTCTTT
NA	TRBV10-3	once	TRBJ1-1	CALTAGAGTEAFF	TGTGCCTTGACGGCAGGGGCGGGCACTGAAGCTTTCTTT
NA	TRBV5-6	NA	TRBJ1-2	CASSGRTANYGYTF	TGTGCCAGCAGCGGAAGGACAGCTAACTATGGCTACACCTTC
TRBD1	TRBV10-2	NA	TRBJ1-2	CASSTDRGSYGYTF	TGCGCCAGCAGTACAGACAGGGGATCTTATGGCTACACCTTC
NA	TRBV11-3	once	TRBJ2-1	CASSLGQRNEQFF	TGTGCCAGCAGCCTGGGACAACGCAATGAGCAGTTCTTC